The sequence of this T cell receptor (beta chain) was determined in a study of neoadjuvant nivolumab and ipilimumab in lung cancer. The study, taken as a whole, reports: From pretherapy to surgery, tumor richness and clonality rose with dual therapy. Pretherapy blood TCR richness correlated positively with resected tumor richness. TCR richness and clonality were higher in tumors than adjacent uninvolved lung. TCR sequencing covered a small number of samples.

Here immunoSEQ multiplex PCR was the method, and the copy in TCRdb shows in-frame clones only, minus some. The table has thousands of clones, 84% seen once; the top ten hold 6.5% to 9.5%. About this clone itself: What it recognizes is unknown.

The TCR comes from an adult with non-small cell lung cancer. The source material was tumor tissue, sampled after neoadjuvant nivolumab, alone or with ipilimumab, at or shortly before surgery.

The CDR3 protein is CASSLDGNQPQHF. CDR3 sequence (DNA): TGCGCCAGCAGCTTGGACGGGAATCAGCCCCAGCATTTT. The chain uses TRBV5-1 and TRBJ1-5; no firm D call. From germline, CDR1 is SGHRS and CDR2 YFSETQ. Trimming shortened V by 0 bases and J by 4 bases, and 5 bases separated the two germline ends. The CDR3 loop spans 13 amino acids.